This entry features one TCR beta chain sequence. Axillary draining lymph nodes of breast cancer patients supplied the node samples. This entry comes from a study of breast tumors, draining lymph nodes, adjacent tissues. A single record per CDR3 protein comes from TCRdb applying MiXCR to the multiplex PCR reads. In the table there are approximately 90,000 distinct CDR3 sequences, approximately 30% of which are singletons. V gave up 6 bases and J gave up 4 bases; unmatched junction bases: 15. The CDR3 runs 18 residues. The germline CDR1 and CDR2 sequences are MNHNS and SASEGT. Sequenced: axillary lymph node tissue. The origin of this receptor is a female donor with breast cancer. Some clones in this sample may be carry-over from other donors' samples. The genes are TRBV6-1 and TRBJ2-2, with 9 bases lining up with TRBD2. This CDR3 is CASSSGGLAGKGTGELFF. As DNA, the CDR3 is TGTGCCAGCAGCAGCGGCGGGCTAGCGGGAAAGGGCACCGGGGAGCTGTTTTTT.